A single TCR beta chain is shown here with its context. This clonotype was counted a few times. Its recognized antigen is unknown. It has no much larger one-base neighbor in the sample; base qualities were not kept. This sample is drawn from a study of human T cells and chemical hapten exposure (dated by TCRdb to the early 2020s). With regard to the full study: For sensitization, 2% DPC in acetone was applied to a 2 cm by 2 cm area of upper inner arm skin. Patients additionally received weekly therapeutic DPC doses to the scalp throughout the roughly 25-week study period. Patch testing was done on the upper back using Finn chambers containing 0.01% DPC, and results were scored after 6 days according to International Contact Dermatitis Research Group standards. The patient cohort, mostly female, included alopecia areata with under or over 50% scalp involvement, alopecia totalis and alopecia universalis. The libraries were sequenced as a pool, and the TCR yield per sample differed mostly because of small variations in library volumes within the pool. This study followed changes in the peripheral blood TCR repertoire in vivo during primary and secondary sensitization of alopecia patients to the hapten diphenylcyclopropenone (DPC). Blood was sampled from patients pre-sensitization (week 0) and at 2, 6 and about 24 weeks after DPC sensitization. For TCR sequencing, blood came from 25 to 35 alopecia patients at anywhere from one to four time points (pre-sensitization, 2, 6 and 24 weeks). The study at large found these results: After repeated subsampling, changes were observed in the strength of the expansion versus patch-test correlation and in the threshold at which the correlation became significant. The number of TCRs above 1 in 1000 frequency did not change with DPC sensitization; there was no evidence of global repertoire structure alterations. Significantly more large CDR3 similarity clusters were formed by expanded TCRs than by pre-sensitization or healthy control sets, consistent with antigen-driven responses. Patch test score correlated positively with the number of PT1 expanded TCRs, reaching significance at thresholds 8, 16 and 32 but not at 4. Because every patient had alopecia, a presumed autoimmune disease, the patients' immune response might differ from that of healthy individuals.

The label giving this sample's time point can be read as: pre-sensitization, week 0. The treatment or condition label of this sample denotes: therapeutic diphenylcyclopropenone sensitization with weekly scalp DPC. At each patch-test visit, blood was drawn before the patch test was applied. Patients were considered eligible if aged 18 to 70, diagnosed with alopecia and deemed suitable for DPC therapy, and patients were excluded if pregnant. Total RNA was extracted from unfractionated whole blood collected in Tempus Blood RNA tubes. CDR1 and CDR2 were assigned from the germline V gene (reference sequence) as LGHDT and YNNKEL. The CDR3 numbers 14 residues from cysteine through phenylalanine. CDR3 DNA is the only sequence kept; it has 42 bases, read in frame from the first base. The germline ends are 11 bases apart after V is trimmed by 3 bases and J by 3 bases. Receptor libraries were prepared by RACE. The instrument given in TCRdb is NextSeq 500. Library preparation attached unique molecular identifiers to individual cDNA molecules for quantitative, reproducible TCR counting. From each blood RNA sample, both TCR alpha and TCR beta chains were sequenced. The paper's data handling went like this. The median number of TCRs per sample was over 95,000, ranging from roughly 23,224 to 690,600. The Decombinator software suite was used to annotate V, J and CDR3 in the TCR reads. For PS versus PT1 abundance plots, all samples were subsampled to the same number of TCRs (28,000). Expanded TCRs were defined as absent before sensitization and observed at least eight times at the 2-week time point. TCRdb trimmed the raw reads at Q25, called clones with MiXCR and kept productive beta chains. One record per CDR3 amino acid sequence lists the most common genes and DNA. TCRdb's processing, not the authors' own work, is the source of the V and J calls. Across this sample there are around 260,000 distinct CDR3 sequences, with about 8.6% seen only once. 2% to 2.5% of the sample rests with the top ten.

The sample consisted of whole blood, taken in connection with sensitization to the hapten diphenylcyclopropenone (DPC). The chain uses TRBV3-1 and TRBJ2-5, with the D gene not confidently named. The clonotype comes from a woman aged 40 to 50 with alopecia areata. Some clones in this sample may be carry-over from other donors' samples. The CDR3 in this case is CASSQRTVEETQYF. The nucleotide sequence reads TGTGCCAGCAGCCAGCGGACGGTAGAAGAGACCCAGTACTTC.